This T cell receptor (beta chain) is drawn from a study of shared clonotypes between healthy human individuals. Measured with immunoSEQ multiplex PCR; TCRdb has only the in-frame clones, and not every one. The table includes roughly 2.4 million clones, roughly 95% detected once. This sequence originates from a young man in good health. Sequencing used naive CD4+ T cells sorted from blood. Subset defined: CD45RA+ positively selected.

The CDR3 sequence: CASSPVSGSFRGTEAFF. Here the CDR3 DNA reads TGTGCCAGCAGCCCCGTTTCGGGGTCCTTTAGGGGCACTGAAGCTTTCTTT. The gene calls are TRBV11-2 and TRBJ1-1; a weak D match, TRBD1 (5 bases). Looked up from germline, CDR1 is SGHAT and CDR2 is FQNNGV. This CDR3 is 17 amino acids long. The ends were cut back, 5 bases at V and 4 bases at J, with 23 bases in the middle.